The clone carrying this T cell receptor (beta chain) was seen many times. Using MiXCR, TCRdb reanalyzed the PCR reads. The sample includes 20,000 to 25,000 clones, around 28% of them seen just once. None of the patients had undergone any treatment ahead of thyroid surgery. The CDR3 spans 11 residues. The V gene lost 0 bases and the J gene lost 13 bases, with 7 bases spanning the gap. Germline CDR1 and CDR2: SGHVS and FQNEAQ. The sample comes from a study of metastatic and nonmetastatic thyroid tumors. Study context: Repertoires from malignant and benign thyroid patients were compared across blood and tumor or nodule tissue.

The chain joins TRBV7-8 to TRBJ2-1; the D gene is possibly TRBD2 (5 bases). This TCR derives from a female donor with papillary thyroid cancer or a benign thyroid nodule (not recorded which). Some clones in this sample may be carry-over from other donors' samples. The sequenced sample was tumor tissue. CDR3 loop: CASSLALVQFF. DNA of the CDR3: TGTGCCAGCAGCTTAGCACTAGTCCAGTTCTTC.